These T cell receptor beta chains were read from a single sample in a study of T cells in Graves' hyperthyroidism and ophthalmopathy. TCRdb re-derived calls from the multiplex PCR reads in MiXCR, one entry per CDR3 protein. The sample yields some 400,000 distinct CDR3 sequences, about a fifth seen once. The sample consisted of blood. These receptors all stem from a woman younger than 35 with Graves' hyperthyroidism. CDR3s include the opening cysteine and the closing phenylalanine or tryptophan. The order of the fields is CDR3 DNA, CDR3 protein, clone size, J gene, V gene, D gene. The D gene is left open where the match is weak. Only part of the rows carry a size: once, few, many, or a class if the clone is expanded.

TGCGCCAGCAGCCCGCGGGGGGAAAACTACAATGAGCAGTTCTTC | CASSPRGENYNEQFF | few | TRBJ2-1 | TRBV5-1 | TRBD2
TGTGCCAGCAGCACTAGTAGCGGGAGCCCCTACGAGCAGTACTTC | CASSTSSGSPYEQYF | few | TRBJ2-7 | TRBV13 | TRBD2
TGTGCCAGCAATTTTATCCCCAGGGGGCCCACTGAAGCTTTCTTT | CASNFIPRGPTEAFF | many | TRBJ1-1 | TRBV27 | TRBD1
TGTGCCAGCAGTTACTATGGCAGCAATCAGCCCCAGCATTTT | CASSYYGSNQPQHF | many | TRBJ1-5 | TRBV6-5 | .
TGCAGTTCCTCGTACAGCGGGAGATCCTACGAGCAGTACTTC | CSSSYSGRSYEQYF | . | TRBJ2-7 | TRBV20-1 | TRBD2
TGTGCCAGCAGTTCCCCAGGGACCTATGGCTACACCTTC | CASSSPGTYGYTF | . | TRBJ1-2 | TRBV6-5 | .
TGCGCCAGCAGTTGGGACAGGCAAGGTCCCCAGCATTTT | CASSWDRQGPQHF | many | TRBJ1-5 | TRBV10-1 | TRBD1
TGTGCCAGCAGCCTGAAAGGTCAGCCCCAGCATTTT | CASSLKGQPQHF | once | TRBJ1-5 | TRBV28 | .
TGCGCCAGCAGTCAGTACTCCGGGACAGGGTTACACACTGAAGCTTTCTTT | CASSQYSGTGLHTEAFF | many | TRBJ1-1 | TRBV4-1 | TRBD1
TGTGCCCTCAAATTGGAGACCCAGTACTTC | CALKLETQYF | few | TRBJ2-5 | TRBV6-1 | .
TGTGCCAGCAGCGCCGCGGTCCGGGACAGGGGTAGTTCCGGGGAGCTGTTTTTT | CASSAAVRDRGSSGELFF | few | TRBJ2-2 | TRBV11-1 | TRBD1
TGCGCCAGCAGCTTGGGAGACAGGGGTGACATTCAGTACTTC | CASSLGDRGDIQYF | many | TRBJ2-4 | TRBV5-1 | TRBD1
TGTGCCAGCAGCAAGCGGGGACAACCCCAAGAGACCCAGTACTTC | CASSKRGQPQETQYF | many | TRBJ2-5 | TRBV11-1 | .
TGTGCCAGCAGCGAGAGTATGGGAGTCTACGAGCAGTACTTC | CASSESMGVYEQYF | many | TRBJ2-7 | TRBV28 | .
TGTGCCAGCAGCTCCGAAGAAGAGGGAGGTGGCTACACCTTC | CASSSEEEGGGYTF | many | TRBJ1-2 | TRBV11-2 | .
TGTGCCAGCAGCTCCGCCAGTACTGAAGCTTTCTTT | CASSSASTEAFF | . | TRBJ1-1 | TRBV9 | .
TGTGCCAGCAGTGGGACTAGCGGGGTTGAGACCCAGTACTTC | CASSGTSGVETQYF | many | TRBJ2-5 | TRBV2 | TRBD2